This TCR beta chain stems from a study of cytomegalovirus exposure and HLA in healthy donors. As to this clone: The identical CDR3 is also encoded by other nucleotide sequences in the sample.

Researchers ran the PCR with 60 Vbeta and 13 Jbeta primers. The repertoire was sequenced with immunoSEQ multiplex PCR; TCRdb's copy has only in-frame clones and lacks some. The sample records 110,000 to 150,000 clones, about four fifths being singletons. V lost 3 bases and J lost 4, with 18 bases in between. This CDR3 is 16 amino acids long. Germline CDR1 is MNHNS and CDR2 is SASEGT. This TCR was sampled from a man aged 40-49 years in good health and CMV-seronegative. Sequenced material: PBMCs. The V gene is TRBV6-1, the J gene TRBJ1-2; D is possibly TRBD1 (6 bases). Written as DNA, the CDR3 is TGTGCCAGCAGTGAGGCGCGGGCGGGGGGGCTCTATGGCTACACCTTC. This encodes CASSEARAGGLYGYTF.